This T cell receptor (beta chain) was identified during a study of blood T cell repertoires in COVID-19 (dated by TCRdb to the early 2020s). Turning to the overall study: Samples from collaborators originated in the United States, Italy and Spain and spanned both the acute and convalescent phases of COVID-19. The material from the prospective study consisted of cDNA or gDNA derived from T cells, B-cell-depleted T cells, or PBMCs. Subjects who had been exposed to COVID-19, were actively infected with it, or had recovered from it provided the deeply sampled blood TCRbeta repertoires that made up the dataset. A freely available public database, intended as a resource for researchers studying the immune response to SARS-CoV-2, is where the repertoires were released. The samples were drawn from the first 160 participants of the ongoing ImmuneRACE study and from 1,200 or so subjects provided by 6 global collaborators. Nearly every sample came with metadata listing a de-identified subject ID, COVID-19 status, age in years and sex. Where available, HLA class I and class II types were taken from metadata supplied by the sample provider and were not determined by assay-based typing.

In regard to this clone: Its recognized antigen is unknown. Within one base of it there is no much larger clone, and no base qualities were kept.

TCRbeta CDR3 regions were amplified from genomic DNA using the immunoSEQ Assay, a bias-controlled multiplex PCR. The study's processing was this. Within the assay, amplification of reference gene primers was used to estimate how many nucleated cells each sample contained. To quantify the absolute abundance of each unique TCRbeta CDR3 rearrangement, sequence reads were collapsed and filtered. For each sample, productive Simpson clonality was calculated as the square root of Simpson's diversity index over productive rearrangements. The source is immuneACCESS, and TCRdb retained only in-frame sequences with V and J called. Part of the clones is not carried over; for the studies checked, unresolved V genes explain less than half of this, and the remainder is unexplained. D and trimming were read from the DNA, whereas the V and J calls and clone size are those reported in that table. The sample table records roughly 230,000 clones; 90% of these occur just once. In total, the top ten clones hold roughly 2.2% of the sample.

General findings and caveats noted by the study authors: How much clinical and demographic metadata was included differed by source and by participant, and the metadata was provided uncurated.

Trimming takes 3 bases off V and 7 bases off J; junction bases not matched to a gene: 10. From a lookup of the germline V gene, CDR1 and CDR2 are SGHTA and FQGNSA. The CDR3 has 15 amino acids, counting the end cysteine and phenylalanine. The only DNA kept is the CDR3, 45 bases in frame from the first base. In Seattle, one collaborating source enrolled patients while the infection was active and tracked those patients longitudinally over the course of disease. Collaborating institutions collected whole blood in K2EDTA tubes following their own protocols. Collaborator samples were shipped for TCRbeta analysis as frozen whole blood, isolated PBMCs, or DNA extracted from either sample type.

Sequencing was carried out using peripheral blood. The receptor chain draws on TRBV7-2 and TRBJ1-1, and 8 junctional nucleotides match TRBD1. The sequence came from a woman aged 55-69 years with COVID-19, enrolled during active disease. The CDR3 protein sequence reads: CASSLSRGRLVEAFF. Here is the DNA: TGTGCCAGCAGCTTGTCCAGGGGGCGTTTGGTTGAAGCTTTCTTT.